This T cell receptor (beta chain) was recorded in a study of shared clonotypes between healthy human individuals. Study findings and constraints: Memory subsets generally showed lower estimated richness than naive subsets.

The CDR3 runs 14 residues. The V gene end was trimmed by 5 bases and the J gene end by 8 bases; junction bases not matched to a gene: 4. Germline values: CDR1 MNHEY, CDR2 SVGAGI. The donors were all Caucasian adults (living in Nashville, Tennessee). Sequencing was performed with immunoSEQ multiplex PCR; in TCRdb, only in-frame clones are kept and a portion is missing. The table includes 2,500,000 or so clones, around 94% detected once. Only a few counts were recorded for this clone. What it recognizes is unknown. The chain combines TRBV6-5 with TRBJ1-6; 9 bases align to TRBD1. The source of this sequence is a man aged 18 to 29 in good health. The sequencing input was naive CD4+ T cells sorted from blood. Described subset: CD45RA+ positively selected. The CDR3 DNA sequence: TGTGCCAGCAGTCGACAGGGGGAGGATTCACCCCTCCACTTT. It codes for CASSRQGEDSPLHF.